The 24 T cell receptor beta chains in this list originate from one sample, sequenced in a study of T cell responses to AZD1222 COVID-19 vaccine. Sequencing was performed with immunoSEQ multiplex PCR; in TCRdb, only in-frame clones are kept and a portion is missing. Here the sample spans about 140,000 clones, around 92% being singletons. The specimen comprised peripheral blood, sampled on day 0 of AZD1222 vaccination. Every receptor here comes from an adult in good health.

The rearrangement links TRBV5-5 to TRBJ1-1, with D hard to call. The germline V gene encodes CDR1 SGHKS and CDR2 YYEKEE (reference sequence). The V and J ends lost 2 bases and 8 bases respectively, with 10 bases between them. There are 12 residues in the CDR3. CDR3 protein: CASSFVGMEAFF. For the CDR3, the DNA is TGTGCCAGCAGCTTTGTGGGGATGGAAGCTTTCTTT.

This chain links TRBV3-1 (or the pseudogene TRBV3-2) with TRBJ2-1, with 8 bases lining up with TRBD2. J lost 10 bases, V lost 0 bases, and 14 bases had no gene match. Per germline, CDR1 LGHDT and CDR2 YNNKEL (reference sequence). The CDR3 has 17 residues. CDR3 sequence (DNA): TGTGCCAGCAGCCAAGAGAATTTGGGACTGACGGGAGGGGAGCAGTTCTTC. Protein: CASSQENLGLTGGEQFF.

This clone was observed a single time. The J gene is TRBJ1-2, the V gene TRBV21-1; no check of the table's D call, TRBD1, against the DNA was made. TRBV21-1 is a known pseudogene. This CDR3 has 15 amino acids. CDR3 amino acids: CASSKSRLIGTGYTF. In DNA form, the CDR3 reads TGTGCCAGCAGCAAAAGCAGGCTTATCGGTACTGGCTACACCTTC.

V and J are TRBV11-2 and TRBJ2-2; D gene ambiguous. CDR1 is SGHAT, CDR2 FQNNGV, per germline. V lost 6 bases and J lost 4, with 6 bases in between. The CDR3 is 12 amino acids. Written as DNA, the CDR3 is TGTGCCAGCAGGTTAACCACCGGGGAGCTGTTTTTT. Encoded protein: CASRLTTGELFF.

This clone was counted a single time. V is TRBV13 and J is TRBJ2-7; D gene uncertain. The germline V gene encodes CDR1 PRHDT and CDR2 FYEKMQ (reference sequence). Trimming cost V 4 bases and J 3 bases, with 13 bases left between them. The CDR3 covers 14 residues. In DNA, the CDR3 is TGTGCCAGCAGCTCAGGACCCAGCCACTACGAGCAGTACTTC. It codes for CASSSGPSHYEQYF.

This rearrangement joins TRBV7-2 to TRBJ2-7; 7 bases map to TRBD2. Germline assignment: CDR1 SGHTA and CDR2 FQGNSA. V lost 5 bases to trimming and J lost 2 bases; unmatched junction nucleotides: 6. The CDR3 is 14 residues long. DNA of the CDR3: TGTGCCAGCAGCGAGGCTAGCGGACCCTACGAGCAGTACTTC. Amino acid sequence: CASSEASGPYEQYF.

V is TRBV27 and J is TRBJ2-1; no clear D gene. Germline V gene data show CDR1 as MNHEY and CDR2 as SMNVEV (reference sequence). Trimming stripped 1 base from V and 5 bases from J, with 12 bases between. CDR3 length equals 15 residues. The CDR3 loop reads CASSLYLLGNNEQFF. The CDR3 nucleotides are TGTGCCAGCAGTTTATACCTGTTGGGAAACAATGAGCAGTTCTTC.

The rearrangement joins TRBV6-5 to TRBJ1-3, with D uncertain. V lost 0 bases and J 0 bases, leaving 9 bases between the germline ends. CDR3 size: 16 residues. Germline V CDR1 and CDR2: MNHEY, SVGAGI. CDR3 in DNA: TGTGCCAGCAGTTACTCTATCAGGTTCTCTGGAAACACCATATATTTT. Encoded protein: CASSYSIRFSGNTIYF.

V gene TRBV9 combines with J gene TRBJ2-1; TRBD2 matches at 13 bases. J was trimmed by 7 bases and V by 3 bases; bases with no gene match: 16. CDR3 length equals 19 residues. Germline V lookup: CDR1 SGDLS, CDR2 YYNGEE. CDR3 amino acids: CASSGPGLAGPSSINEQFF. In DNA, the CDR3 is TGTGCCAGCAGCGGTCCGGGACTAGCGGGGCCTTCCAGTATAAATGAGCAGTTCTTC.

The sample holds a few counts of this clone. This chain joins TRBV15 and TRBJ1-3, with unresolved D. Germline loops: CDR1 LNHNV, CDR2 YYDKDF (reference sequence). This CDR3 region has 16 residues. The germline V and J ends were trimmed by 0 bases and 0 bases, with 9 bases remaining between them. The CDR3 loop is CATSRDLQTSGNTIYF. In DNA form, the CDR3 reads TGTGCCACCAGCAGAGATCTTCAGACCTCTGGAAACACCATATATTTT.

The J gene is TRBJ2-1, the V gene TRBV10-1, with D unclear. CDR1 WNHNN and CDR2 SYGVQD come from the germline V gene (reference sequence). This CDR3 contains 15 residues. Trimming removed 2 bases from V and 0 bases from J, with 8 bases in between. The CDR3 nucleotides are TGCGCCAGCAGTGAGACAGTCACCTCCTACAATGAGCAGTTCTTC. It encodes CASSETVTSYNEQFF.

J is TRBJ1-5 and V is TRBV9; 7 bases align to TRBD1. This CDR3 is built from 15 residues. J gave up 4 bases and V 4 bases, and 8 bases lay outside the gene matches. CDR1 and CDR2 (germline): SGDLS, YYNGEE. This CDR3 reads CASSFTGEYNQPQHF. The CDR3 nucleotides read TGTGCCAGCAGCTTTACAGGGGAGTATAATCAGCCCCAGCATTTT.

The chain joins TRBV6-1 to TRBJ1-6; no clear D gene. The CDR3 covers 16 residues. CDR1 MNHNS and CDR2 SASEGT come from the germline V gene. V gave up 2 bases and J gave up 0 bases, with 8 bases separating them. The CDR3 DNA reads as TGTGCCAGCAGTGAATGGGCCGTCTCCTATAATTCACCCCTCCACTTT. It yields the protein CASSEWAVSYNSPLHF.

The CDR3 reads CASSLTASSYEQYF. DNA of the CDR3: TGTGCCAGCAGCTTGACAGCTAGCTCCTACGAGCAGTACTTC. The chain employs TRBV5-6 and TRBJ2-7; D is uncertain. V was shortened by 1 base and J by 0 bases, with 8 bases between the two germline ends. There are 14 residues in the CDR3. Germline-derived CDR1 and CDR2 are SGHDT and YYEEEE.

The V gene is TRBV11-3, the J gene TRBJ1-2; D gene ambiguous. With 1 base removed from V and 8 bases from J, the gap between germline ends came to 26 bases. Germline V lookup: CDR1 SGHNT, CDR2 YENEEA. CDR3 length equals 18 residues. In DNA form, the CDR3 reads TGTGCCAGCAGCTTAGTGGGTCCGCTCGCGGGCGGCAGGCCAGGCTACACCTTC. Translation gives CASSLVGPLAGGRPGYTF.

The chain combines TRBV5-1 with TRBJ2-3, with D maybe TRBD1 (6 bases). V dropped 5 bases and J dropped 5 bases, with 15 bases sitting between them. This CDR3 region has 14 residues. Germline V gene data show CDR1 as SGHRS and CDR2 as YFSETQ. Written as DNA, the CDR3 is TGCGCCAGCAGATTCGACCGGGACATAGATACGCAGTATTTT. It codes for CASRFDRDIDTQYF.

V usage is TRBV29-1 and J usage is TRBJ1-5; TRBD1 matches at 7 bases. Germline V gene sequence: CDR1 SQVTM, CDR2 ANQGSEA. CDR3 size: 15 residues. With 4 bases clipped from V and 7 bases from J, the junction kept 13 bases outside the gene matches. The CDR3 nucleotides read TGCAGCGTTGTATTCTCCGGGACAGAGGAACAGCCCCAGCATTTT. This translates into CSVVFSGTEEQPQHF.

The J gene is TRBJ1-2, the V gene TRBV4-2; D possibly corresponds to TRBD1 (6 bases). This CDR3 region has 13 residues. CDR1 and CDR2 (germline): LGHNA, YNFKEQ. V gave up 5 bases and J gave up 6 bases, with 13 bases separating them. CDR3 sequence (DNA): TGTGCCAGCAGCAAGGGTGGGGGCGATGGCTACACCTTC. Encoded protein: CASSKGGGDGYTF.

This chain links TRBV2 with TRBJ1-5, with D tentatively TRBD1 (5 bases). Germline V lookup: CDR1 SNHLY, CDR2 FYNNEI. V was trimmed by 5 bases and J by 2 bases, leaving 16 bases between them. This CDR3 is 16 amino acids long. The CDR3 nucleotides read TGTGCCAGCAGTTCCACCGGGACGAACCGCAATCAGCCCCAGCATTTT. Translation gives CASSSTGTNRNQPQHF.

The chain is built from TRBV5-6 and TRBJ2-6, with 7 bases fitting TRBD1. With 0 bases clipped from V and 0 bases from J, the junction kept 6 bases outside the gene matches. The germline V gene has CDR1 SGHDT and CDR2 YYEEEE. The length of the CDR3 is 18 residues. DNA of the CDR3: TGTGCCAGCAGCTTGGGCCGGACAGGAGTCTCTGGGGCCAACGTCCTGACTTTC. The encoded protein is CASSLGRTGVSGANVLTF.

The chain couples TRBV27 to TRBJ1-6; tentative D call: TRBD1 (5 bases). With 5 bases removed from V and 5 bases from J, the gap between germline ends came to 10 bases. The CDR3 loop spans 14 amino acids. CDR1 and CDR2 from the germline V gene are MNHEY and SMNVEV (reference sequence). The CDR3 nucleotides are TGTGCCAGCAGTGCGGGACCTAATAATTCACCCCTCCACTTT. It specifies CASSAGPNNSPLHF.

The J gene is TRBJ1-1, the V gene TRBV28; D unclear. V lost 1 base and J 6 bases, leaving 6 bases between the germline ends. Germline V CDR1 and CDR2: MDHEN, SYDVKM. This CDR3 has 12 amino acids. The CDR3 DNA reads TGTGCCAGCAGTTTATTAAGCGCTGAAGCTTTCTTT. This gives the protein CASSLLSAEAFF.

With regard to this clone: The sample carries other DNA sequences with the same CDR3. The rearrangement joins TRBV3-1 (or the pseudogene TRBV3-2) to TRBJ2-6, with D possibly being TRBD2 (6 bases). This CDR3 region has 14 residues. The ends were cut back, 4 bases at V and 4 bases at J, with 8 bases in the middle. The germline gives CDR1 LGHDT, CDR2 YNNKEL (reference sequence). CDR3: CASSLEGGANVLTF. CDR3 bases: TGTGCCAGCAGCCTGGAGGGGGGGGCCAACGTCCTGACTTTC.

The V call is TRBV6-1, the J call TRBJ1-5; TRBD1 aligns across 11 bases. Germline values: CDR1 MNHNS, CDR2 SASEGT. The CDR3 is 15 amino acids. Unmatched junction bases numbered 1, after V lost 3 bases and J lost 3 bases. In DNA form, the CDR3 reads TGTGCCAGCAGTGATGGACAGGGGGCCAATCAGCCCCAGCATTTT. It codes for CASSDGQGANQPQHF.